Given below is one TCR beta chain in context. TCRdb reprocessed the 5' RACE reads via MiXCR and lists one record per CDR3 protein. The sample contains 34,000 or so distinct CDR3 sequences, around 9% of which appear only once. The data stem from a study of early T cells in non-severe SARS-CoV-2 infection. V lost 3 bases and J 7 bases, leaving 10 bases between the germline ends. Germline-derived CDR1 and CDR2 are SGHVS and FNYEAQ. The CDR3 has 13 residues. Sequencing was done on a sample of whole blood. The source of this sequence is an adult who was a healthcare worker with PCR-confirmed SARS-CoV-2 infection or an uninfected control (not recorded which). V usage is TRBV7-6 and J usage is TRBJ1-5; D is unresolved. The CDR3 is CASSFQSGQPQHF. The DNA for the CDR3 is TGTGCCAGCAGCTTCCAGAGCGGACAGCCCCAGCATTTT.